These 7 T cell receptor beta chains came from one sample sequenced in a study of blood T cell repertoires in COVID-19. The data were produced by immunoSEQ multiplex PCR, yet TCRdb's version contains in-frame clones alone and is incomplete. The profile shows 200,000 or so clones, around 80% of them singletons. Input material: peripheral blood. Every receptor here comes from a man aged 35 to 55 who had recovered from COVID-19.

This CDR3 is CSVEWDRGTEAFF. CDR3 nucleotide sequence: TGCAGCGTTGAATGGGACAGGGGAACGGAAGCTTTCTTT. The chain carries TRBV29-1 and TRBJ1-1; TRBD1 aligns across 10 bases. In germline, CDR1 is SQVTM, CDR2 ANQGSEA. V gave up 2 bases and J gave up 8 bases; unmatched junction bases: 5. CDR3 size: 13 residues.

The chain uses TRBV27 and TRBJ2-2; the match to TRBD2 covers 12 bases. Unmatched junction bases numbered 16, after V lost 5 bases and J lost 6 bases. CDR3 length: 19 residues. Looked up from germline, CDR1 is MNHEY and CDR2 is SMNVEV (reference sequence). The DNA of the CDR3 is TGTGCCAGCAGTCCCCGTTTGCTAGCGGGAGGGCCGAATTCCGGGGAGCTGTTTTTT. Its protein product is CASSPRLLAGGPNSGELFF.

This sequence joins TRBV30 and TRBJ2-1; no reliable D call. This CDR3 is 12 amino acids long. The germline V and J ends were trimmed by 7 bases and 0 bases, with 7 bases remaining between them. Germline values: CDR1 GTSNPN, CDR2 SVGIG (reference sequence). The CDR3 reads CASPSSYNEQFF. The CDR3 DNA reads TGTGCCTCTCCTAGCTCCTACAATGAGCAGTTCTTC.

This clone is a singleton in its sample. This CDR3 is CASSGGLDTDTQYF. CDR3 nucleotide sequence: TGTGCCAGTAGCGGGGGACTGGACACAGATACGCAGTATTTT. The chain has TRBV19 and TRBJ2-3; tentatively, D is TRBD2 (6 bases). Germline assignment: CDR1 LNHDA and CDR2 SQIVND (reference sequence). Trimming shortened V by 6 bases and J by 2 bases, and 12 bases separated the two germline ends. The CDR3 spans 14 residues.

This rearrangement joins TRBV11-3 to TRBJ2-2; TRBD1 aligns across 7 bases. This CDR3 has 15 residues. J was trimmed by 6 bases and V by 5 bases; bases with no gene match: 9. The germline gives CDR1 SGHNT, CDR2 YENEEA. CDR3 coding DNA: TGTGCCAGCAGCCGAATCGAGGGGGCGCCCGGGGAGCTGTTTTTT. It yields the protein CASSRIEGAPGELFF.

Comments on this clone: The sample carries other DNA sequences with the same CDR3. The rearrangement uses TRBV12-3 or TRBV12-4 and TRBJ1-6; TRBD1 aligns across 7 bases. This CDR3 is built from 13 residues. Trimming cost V 5 bases and J 8 bases; bases outside gene matches: 3. The chain's CDR3 is CASSLDRDSPLHF. CDR3 in DNA: TGTGCCAGCAGTCTCGACAGGGATTCACCCCTCCACTTT.

This clone was seen a handful of times. The chain employs TRBV19 and TRBJ1-2; D is perhaps TRBD1 (5 bases). Germline V CDR1 and CDR2: LNHDA, SQIVND (reference sequence). The CDR3 length is 17 residues. Trimming removed 2 bases from V and 1 base from J, with 17 bases in between. CDR3 protein: CASSIFSRQSYNYGYTF. In DNA form, the CDR3 reads TGTGCCAGTAGTATATTTTCGAGACAGTCCTATAACTATGGCTACACCTTC.